Listed below are T cell receptor beta chains from one sample, sequenced in a study of vaccination and CD4 T cells after COVID-19. TCRdb reanalysed the PCR reads using MiXCR and keeps one entry per CDR3 protein. The sample has a few thousand distinct CDR3 sequences; 36% are singletons. These TCRs' antigens remain unknown. Specimen: CD4+ T cells from blood, cultured in vitro. These receptors all stem from a human donor in good health. Each CDR3 is given with its conserved first and last residue. A D gene is named only where the DNA matches it firmly. For some rows the clone size is stated as once, few or many, or as a class when expanded; others skip it.

>NA|TRBJ2-5|NA|TRBV20-1
CSARIETQYF
TGCAGTGCTAGAATAGAGACCCAGTACTTC
>NA|TRBJ2-7|TRBD2|TRBV5-4
CASRSGSGYEQYF
TGTGCCAGCAGAAGCGGGAGTGGCTACGAGCAGTACTTC
>NA|TRBJ1-3|TRBD1|TRBV7-9
CASSLTYRGHTGNTIYF
TGTGCCAGCAGCTTAACGTACAGGGGGCATACCGGAAACACCATATATTTT
>NA|TRBJ2-6|TRBD1|TRBV5-4
CASSPRTGEANVLTF
TGTGCCAGCAGCCCTAGGACAGGGGAGGCCAACGTCCTGACTTTC
>NA|TRBJ2-3|NA|TRBV20-1
CSARATGRDTQYF
TGCAGTGCTAGAGCGACGGGAAGGGATACGCAGTATTTT
>NA|TRBJ2-7|NA|TRBV6-5
CASSYRYEQYF
TGTGCCAGCAGTTATCGCTACGAGCAGTACTTC
>medium-sized|TRBJ1-5|NA|TRBV20-1
CSAIERRNQPQHF
TGCAGTGCTATTGAACGGCGCAATCAGCCCCAGCATTTT
>NA|TRBJ2-1|TRBD1|TRBV24-1
CATSDPTGTGGLDPYNEQFF
TGTGCCACCAGTGACCCTACCGGGACAGGGGGACTGGACCCCTACAATGAGCAGTTCTTC
>NA|TRBJ1-1|NA|TRBV20-1
CSARSGQGHYTEAFF
TGCAGTGCTAGGTCCGGGCAGGGTCATTACACTGAAGCTTTCTTT
>NA|TRBJ1-5|NA|TRBV18
CASSPQGGQNQPQHF
TGTGCCAGCTCACCACAGGGAGGGCAAAATCAGCCCCAGCATTTT
>few|TRBJ1-5|NA|TRBV4-3
CASSQAIQGDQPQHF
TGCGCCAGCAGCCAAGCAATACAGGGTGATCAGCCCCAGCATTTT
>NA|TRBJ1-3|NA|TRBV28
CASRSGNTIYF
TGTGCCAGCAGATCCGGAAACACCATATATTTT
>few|TRBJ1-1|NA|TRBV19
CASTSSAGSTEAFF
TGTGCCAGTACCTCCTCAGCAGGGAGCACTGAAGCTTTCTTT
>NA|TRBJ2-5|TRBD2|TRBV12-3/TRBV12-4
CASSFGLAGGSGETQYF
TGTGCCAGCAGTTTTGGACTAGCGGGAGGAAGCGGAGAGACCCAGTACTTC
>NA|TRBJ1-6|NA|TRBV20-1
CSARNGGHSYNSPLHF
TGCAGTGCTAGAAACGGGGGGCACTCCTATAATTCACCCCTCCACTTT
>NA|TRBJ1-2|TRBD1|TRBV7-3
CASSPRTGENYGYTF
TGTGCCAGCAGCCCTCGGACAGGGGAAAACTATGGCTACACCTTC
>NA|TRBJ1-5|NA|TRBV7-3
CASSLTQGQPQHF
TGTGCCAGCAGCTTAACGCAAGGGCAGCCCCAGCATTTT
>NA|TRBJ1-2|NA|TRBV5-4
CASSLETGPSYGGYTF
TGTGCCAGCAGCTTGGAGACCGGGCCCTCGTACGGCGGCTACACCTTC
>NA|TRBJ1-1|TRBD1|TRBV7-2
CASSLTGVYMNTEAFF
TGTGCCAGCAGCTTGACAGGGGTATACATGAACACTGAAGCTTTCTTT
>NA|TRBJ2-3|TRBD1|TRBV7-8
CASSRGQGGDTQYF
TGTGCCAGCAGCCGGGGACAGGGGGGAGATACGCAGTATTTT
>NA|TRBJ1-1|NA|TRBV6-2/TRBV6-3
CASSYFPGVTEAFF
TGTGCCAGCAGTTACTTTCCAGGGGTTACTGAAGCTTTCTTT
>NA|TRBJ2-2|NA|TRBV7-9
CASRSPGRDGELFF
TGTGCCAGCAGATCCCCGGGTAGGGACGGGGAGCTGTTTTTT
>few|TRBJ2-3|TRBD1|TRBV10-3
CAISDLGQVTSTDTQYF
TGTGCCATCAGTGATTTAGGACAGGTGACAAGCACAGATACGCAGTATTTT
>NA|TRBJ2-2|NA|TRBV5-4
CAMRFLGGELFF
TGTGCCATGCGGTTCCTCGGCGGGGAGCTGTTTTTT
>NA|TRBJ2-7|TRBD2|TRBV12-3/TRBV12-4
CASSSWLAGVEQYF
TGTGCCAGCAGTTCCTGGCTAGCGGGAGTCGAGCAGTACTTC
>NA|TRBJ2-7|NA|TRBV6-1
CASSYDGSQPEQYF
TGTGCCAGCAGCTATGACGGATCTCAGCCCGAGCAGTACTTC
>once|TRBJ1-2|NA|TRBV11-2
CASSSLGWRRYGYTF
TGTGCCAGCAGCTCCCTGGGATGGAGGAGGTATGGCTACACCTTC
>NA|TRBJ2-5|TRBD1|TRBV15
CATSPRGTGTETQYF
TGTGCCACCAGCCCCCGGGGGACAGGGACAGAGACCCAGTACTTC
>NA|TRBJ1-5|TRBD1|TRBV12-3/TRBV12-4
CASRFDRGNQPQHF
TGTGCCAGCAGGTTTGACAGGGGCAATCAGCCCCAGCATTTT
>once|TRBJ2-2|NA|TRBV19
CASSIGLPGELFF
TGTGCCAGTAGTATTGGCCTCCCCGGGGAGCTGTTTTTT
>NA|TRBJ2-3|NA|TRBV5-4
CASSPTPGASTDTQYF
TGTGCCAGCAGCCCAACGCCGGGGGCAAGCACAGATACGCAGTATTTT
>NA|TRBJ1-2|NA|TRBV29-1
CSVGRQPYGYTF
TGCAGCGTGGGCAGACAGCCCTATGGCTACACCTTC
>NA|TRBJ2-3|NA|TRBV2
CASNRERGTDTQYF
TGTGCCAGCAACCGCGAGCGGGGCACAGATACGCAGTATTTT